This TCR beta chain was captured by sequencing in a study of blood T cell repertoires in COVID-19 (dated by TCRdb to the early 2020s). About the investigation overall: Collaborator samples came from the United States, Italy and Spain and covered acute and convalescent phases of COVID-19. The material from the prospective study consisted of cDNA or gDNA derived from T cells, B-cell-depleted T cells, or PBMCs. Subjects who had been exposed to COVID-19, were actively infected with it, or had recovered from it provided the deeply sampled blood TCRbeta repertoires that made up the dataset. The repertoires were made available in a free public database intended to serve as a resource for research on the immune response to SARS-CoV-2. The samples were drawn from the first 160 participants of the ongoing ImmuneRACE study and from 1,254 subjects provided by 6 global collaborators. Nearly every sample came with metadata listing a de-identified subject ID, COVID-19 status, age in years and sex. Where available, HLA class I and class II types were taken from metadata supplied by the sample provider and were not determined by assay-based typing.

General findings and caveats noted by the study authors: The amount of clinical and demographic metadata varied by source and participant and was provided uncurated.

About this clone itself: It has no known antigen specificity. No much larger clone exists at a distance of one base, and base qualities are not known.

The immunoSEQ Assay, a bias-controlled multiplex PCR, was used to amplify TCRbeta CDR3 regions from genomic DNA. In the authors' own workflow: The number of nucleated cells in each sample was estimated from the amplification of reference gene primers within the assay. To quantify the absolute abundance of each unique TCRbeta CDR3 rearrangement, sequence reads were collapsed and filtered. For each sample, productive Simpson clonality was calculated as the square root of Simpson's diversity index across productive rearrangements. Entries here come from immuneACCESS through TCRdb and include only in-frame sequences with V and J called. Some clones fail to appear in such tables; in the studies checked, an unresolved V gene covers under half of the shortfall, and the cause of the remainder is unknown. V, J and clone size are those of that table, while D and trimming were read from the DNA. Present in this sample are about 330,000 clones, 87% of which were seen just once. About 5% of the sample rests with the top ten.

Counted from cysteine to phenylalanine, this CDR3 has 19 amino acids. Only the CDR3 portion is preserved as DNA: 57 bases, with reading frame beginning at the first base. As encoded in the germline V gene, CDR1 is KGHSH while CDR2 is LQKENI. V is reduced by 2 bases and J by 0 bases, leaving a spacing of 19 bases between them. Enrolling through a virtual design, the prospective study's participants ranged in age from about 18 to 89 years and lived across some 22 United States geographic areas. Cohort assignment in the prospective study relied on participant-reported clinical history from a screening survey and a study questionnaire. For ImmuneRACE Cohort 3, a participant was defined as recovered based on two consecutive negative NP/OP PCR tests, clearance by a healthcare professional, or resolution of symptoms. Mobile phlebotomists in the prospective study collected whole blood, serum and a nasopharyngeal or oropharyngeal swab from every participant. Additional blood draws and questionnaires over an approximately two-month period could optionally be provided by prospective study participants. Blood samples from the prospective study were shipped frozen or at room temperature prior to DNA extraction.

The chain links TRBV18 with TRBJ2-2, with no reliable assignment of the D segment. The sample taken for sequencing was PBMCs or T cells enriched from blood (not recorded which). The receptor was isolated from a woman aged 25 to 39 who had recovered from COVID-19. The CDR3 sequence is CASSPKTRSLQTNTGELFF. The DNA sequence is given as TGTGCCAGCTCACCAAAGACGAGGTCCCTCCAAACGAACACCGGGGAGCTGTTTTTT.